Sequencing of this TCR beta chain was carried out in a study of blood T cell repertoires in COVID-19. Study summary: The study drew acute and convalescent COVID-19 samples from the United States, Italy and Spain. PBMCs, B-cell-depleted T cells, or T cells provided the cDNA or gDNA that made up the material.

Trimming took 1 base from V and 11 from J, leaving 12 bases between them. Germline CDR1 SEHNR, CDR2 FQNEAQ (reference sequence). The CDR3 has 12 residues. Per the authors' pipeline: Researchers report that nucleated cell counts were estimated from reference gene primer amplification. TCRdb's copy holds only in-frame clones and misses some; the assay was immunoSEQ multiplex PCR. The V and J calls and clone size are taken from that table; D and trimming were inferred from the DNA. The sample records hundreds of thousands of clones, 89% being singletons. Individuals drawn from 24 US areas were roughly 18 to 89 years old.

The sample comprised PBMCs or T cells enriched from blood (not recorded which). This rearrangement joins TRBV7-9 to TRBJ2-7; maybe TRBD1 (5 bases). The sequence was collected from a woman in her 40s who had recovered from COVID-19. For the CDR3, the DNA is TGTGCCAGCAGCTTAGTCCAGGGTACAAAGTACTTC. Translated, it gives CASSLVQGTKYF. The entire variable domain, with the rest obtained from reference TRBV7-9 and TRBJ2-7, is as follows: DTGVSQNPRHKITKRGQNVTFRCDPISEHNRLYWYRQTLGQGPEFLTYFQNEAQLEKSRLLSDRFSAERPKGSFSTLEIQRTEQGDSAMYLCASSLVQGTKYFGPGTRLTVT.